These T cell receptor beta chains were read from a single sample in a study of T cells expressing NK-cell markers. TCRdb reanalyzed the 5' RACE reads and collapses them to one entry per CDR3 protein, without DNA. This table lists about 460,000 distinct CDR3 sequences. Sequenced input: blood T cells: a sorted CD56 or NKG2C T cell subset, CD4+ or CD8+ T cells, or bulk PBMC T cells (not recorded which). The receptor source for this set is a woman aged 45-60 years in good health. Each CDR3 is given with its conserved first and last residue.

j_call v_call cdr3_aa
TRBJ2-1 TRBV3-1 CASSNLGGEQFF
TRBJ2-3 TRBV5-1 CASSVGGQITDTQYF
TRBJ2-2 TRBV7-3 CASSLNPPGVAGELFF
TRBJ1-6 TRBV5-1 CASSLVLGLNSPLHF
TRBJ2-5 TRBV5-1 CASSLGDSGQTQYF
TRBJ1-3 TRBV12-3/TRBV12-4 CASLERGAASNTIYF
TRBJ2-7 TRBV7-8 CASSGGLAGSSYEQYF
TRBJ2-1 TRBV19 CASSAGVRGNEQFF
TRBJ2-1 TRBV9 CASSVRELGDEQFF
TRBJ2-1 TRBV20-1 CSARSGPLYNEQFF
TRBJ2-1 TRBV24-1 CATSDFGGLAGGSSSYNEQFF
TRBJ1-1 TRBV5-1 CASSEIRGPNTEAFF
TRBJ1-2 TRBV19 CASSMRGPYGYTF
TRBJ2-1 TRBV5-1 CASRTDGEQFF
TRBJ1-1 TRBV18 CASSFLGSEGGTEAFF
TRBJ1-5 TRBV6-1 CASTTNPQPQHF
TRBJ2-1 TRBV20-1 CSARDSWKPSGRGDEQFF
TRBJ2-1 TRBV5-1 CASSLGGPGINEQFF
TRBJ2-7 TRBV12-3/TRBV12-4 CASSWLAGAITEQYF
TRBJ2-2 TRBV4-2 CASSHQRDSNTGELFF
TRBJ2-1 TRBV20-1 CSARRVDVEQFF
TRBJ2-2 TRBV20-1 CSARKPGLAGGGAGELFF
TRBJ2-7 TRBV5-1 CASSPLLRSYEQYF
TRBJ2-1 TRBV20-1 CSAEGGLGVWGEQFF
TRBJ2-1 TRBV5-1 CASSHYDEQFF
TRBJ2-2 TRBV12-3/TRBV12-4 CASRSAGELFF
TRBJ2-5 TRBV3-1 CASSQMLAGETQYF
TRBJ1-1 TRBV5-1 CASSSRGSRTGGQNTEAFF